Below, one TCR beta chain is given with its context. No cognate antigen has been identified for it. Per-nucleotide qualities are absent, and no much larger clonotype sits a single base away. The sample's time point, from its label and the paper: patch test 3, about 24 weeks after DPC sensitization. What this sample's treatment or condition label stands for: therapeutic diphenylcyclopropenone sensitization with weekly scalp DPC. At every patch-test visit, the blood draw took place before the patch test was put on. Patients were considered eligible if aged 18 to 70, diagnosed with alopecia and deemed suitable for DPC therapy, and patients were excluded if pregnant. Total RNA was extracted from unfractionated whole blood collected in Tempus Blood RNA tubes. Libraries came from RACE. TCRdb lists the instrument as NextSeq 500. During library preparation, unique molecular identifiers were attached to individual cDNA molecules so that TCRs could be counted in a quantitative, reproducible way. Both TCR alpha and TCR beta chains were sequenced from each blood RNA sample. In the authors' own workflow: Samples had a median of about 96,000 TCRs, with a range from about 23,224 to 690,600. V, J and CDR3 annotation of the TCR reads was carried out using the Decombinator software suite. For the PS versus PT1 abundance plots, all samples were subsampled to the same number of TCRs (28,000). Expanded TCRs were defined as absent before sensitization and observed at least eight times at the 2-week time point. TCRdb redid the processing of the public reads, applying fastp at Q25 and MiXCR, and retained in-frame beta chains. Here each entry gathers all rows of one CDR3 protein and keeps the most common genes and DNA. These V and J calls originate from TCRdb's pipeline instead of the authors' own analysis. This sample comprises 100,000 or so distinct CDR3 sequences, less than 40% of them detected only once. The ten largest clones take up 2.5% to 3% of the sample.

The data derive from a study of human T cells and chemical hapten exposure (dated by TCRdb to the early 2020s). For the wider study: For sensitization, 2% DPC in acetone was applied to a roughly 2 cm by roughly 2 cm area of upper inner arm skin. Patients additionally received weekly therapeutic DPC doses to the scalp throughout the approximately 24-week study period. Patch testing was done on the upper back using Finn chambers containing 0.01% DPC, and results were scored after 6 days according to International Contact Dermatitis Research Group standards. The patient cohort, mostly female, included alopecia areata with under or over 50% scalp involvement, alopecia totalis and alopecia universalis. Libraries were pooled for sequencing, and per-sample TCR yields varied mainly because of small differences in library volumes within the pool. The study tracked peripheral blood TCR repertoire changes in vivo during primary and secondary sensitization to the hapten diphenylcyclopropenone (DPC) in alopecia patients. Blood samples were taken from patients before sensitization (week 0) and at 2, 6 and about 24 weeks after DPC sensitization. Blood for TCR sequencing was provided by twenty-nine alopecia patients at one to four time points (pre-sensitization, 2, 6 and 24 weeks).

V is shortened by 5 bases, J by 4 bases, and the region joining them spans 19 bases. The CDR3 covers 16 residues, taking in both the cysteine and the phenylalanine. Just CDR3 DNA is preserved here, 48 bases in frame from base 1. CDR1 is given as MDHEN and CDR2 as SYDVKM, both from the germline V gene. Overall study results and their limits: Repeated subsampling changed both the strength of the expansion versus patch-test correlation and the threshold at which that correlation became significant. DPC sensitization did not change the number of TCRs with a frequency above 1 in 1000, and there was no evidence of changes in global repertoire structure. Compared with pre-sensitization or healthy control sets, expanded TCRs formed significantly more large CDR3 similarity clusters, which is consistent with antigen-driven responses. Patch test score correlated positively with the number of PT1 expanded TCRs, reaching significance at thresholds 8, 16 and 32 but not at 4. Alopecia, a presumed autoimmune disease, was present in all patients, so the immune response of the patients might differ from that of healthy individuals.

This sequence originates from a man aged 35 to 55 with alopecia areata. Some clones in this sample may be carry-over from other donors' samples. This sequence uses TRBV28 and TRBJ2-3, and the D gene may be TRBD2, 6 bases matching. The sequenced sample was whole blood, obtained in connection with sensitization to the hapten diphenylcyclopropenone (DPC). In nucleotide form, the sequence is TGTGCCAGCAGTCCCCGGGAGAGCGGGTTGTCAGATACGCAGTATTTT. This gives the protein CASSPRESGLSDTQYF.